The 24 T cell receptor beta chains given below trace back to one sample, sequenced in a study of T cell responses to AZD1222 COVID-19 vaccine. The data were produced by immunoSEQ multiplex PCR, yet TCRdb's version contains in-frame clones alone and is incomplete. The sample includes around 31,000 clones, approximately 93% of them seen just once. The source was peripheral blood, collected on day 0 of AZD1222 vaccination. The receptors derive from an adult in good health.

The gene calls are TRBV7-6 and TRBJ1-4; D may be TRBD1 (6 bases). The CDR3 loop spans 16 amino acids. Trimming cost V 1 base and J 5 bases, with 14 bases left between them. The germline V gene encodes CDR1 SGHVS and CDR2 FNYEAQ. The CDR3 sequence: CASSLVAGHRNEKLFF. CDR3 nucleotide sequence: TGTGCCAGCAGCTTAGTTGCGGGACATAGAAATGAAAAACTGTTTTTT.

The CDR3 DNA is TGTGCCAGCAGCTTCGGTGGGCAGCCCCAGCATTTT. This translates into CASSFGGQPQHF. The rearrangement joins TRBV5-6 to TRBJ1-5; D is uncertain. V lost 2 bases and J 7 bases, leaving 7 bases between the germline ends. The CDR3 sequence is 12 residues long. Germline lookup yields CDR1 SGHDT and CDR2 YYEEEE.

The sample holds one count of this clone. V gene TRBV3-1 (or the pseudogene TRBV3-2) combines with J gene TRBJ1-6; D is unclear. The CDR3 totals 15 residues. CDR1 is LGHDT and CDR2 is YNNKEL in the germline V gene (reference sequence). V was trimmed by 4 bases and J by 6 bases, leaving 13 bases between them. In DNA, the CDR3 is TGTGCCAGCAGCCCCTACAAGAACCCTAATTCACCCCTCCACTTT. The encoded protein is CASSPYKNPNSPLHF.

The chain combines TRBV7-2 with TRBJ1-6; D may be TRBD1 (5 bases). The V and J ends lost 3 bases and 0 bases respectively, with 15 bases between them. Germline CDR1 is SGHTA and CDR2 is FQGNSA. This CDR3 comprises 18 residues. The CDR3 is CASSFSGLASSYNSPLHF. The CDR3 DNA sequence: TGTGCCAGCAGCTTTTCAGGGTTGGCATCCTCCTATAATTCACCCCTCCACTTT.

The genes are TRBV5-4 and TRBJ1-2, with a weak D call TRBD1 (5 bases). Deletions cut 4 bases from V and 6 bases from J, with 19 bases between. This CDR3 is 15 amino acids long. CDR1 is SGHNT and CDR2 is YYREEE in the germline V gene (reference sequence). CDR3 region: CASSPGFWGENGYTF. DNA of the CDR3: TGTGCCAGCAGCCCTGGATTCTGGGGCGAGAATGGCTACACCTTC.

The rearrangement uses TRBV12-3 or TRBV12-4 and TRBJ1-2; no reliable D call. V was cut by 3 bases and J by 2 bases, with 7 bases left in between. The CDR3 is 13 residues long. CDR3 nucleotides: TGTGCCAGCAGTTTTAACGGGAACTATGGCTACACCTTC. Protein: CASSFNGNYGYTF.

The chain combines TRBV11-2 with TRBJ2-2; D might be TRBD1 (6 bases). This CDR3 has 16 amino acids. Trimming removed 5 bases at V and 1 base at J, with 14 bases between. CDR1 and CDR2 (germline): SGHAT, FQNNGV. The CDR3 is CASSTTGTLNTGELFF. CDR3 in DNA: TGTGCCAGCAGCACAACCGGGACACTGAACACCGGGGAGCTGTTTTTT.

This chain uses TRBV7-8 with TRBJ1-1; D is undetermined. From germline, CDR1 is SGHVS and CDR2 FQNEAQ. This CDR3 has 14 residues. Trimming pared 4 bases from V and 6 bases from J, leaving 15 bases between. The CDR3 is CASSWRRVVAEAFF. CDR3 coding DNA: TGTGCCAGCAGCTGGCGGAGGGTAGTAGCTGAAGCTTTCTTT. Drawing the rest from reference TRBV7-8 and TRBJ1-1, the complete variable domain is GAGVSQSPRYKVAKRGQDVALRCDPISGHVSLFWYQQALGQGPEFLTYFQNEAQLDKSGLPSDRFFAERPEGSVSTLKIQRTQQEDSAVYLCASSWRRVVAEAFFGQGTRLTVV.

V usage is TRBV19 and J usage is TRBJ1-5, with D uncertain. Germline CDR1 and CDR2: LNHDA and SQIVND (reference sequence). The CDR3 loop spans 12 amino acids. V was trimmed by 5 bases and J by 7 bases, leaving 9 bases between them. For the CDR3, the DNA is TGTGCCAGTAGTCTCATGGACCAGCCCCAGCATTTT. It specifies CASSLMDQPQHF.

The rearrangement links TRBV19 to TRBJ1-5, with D hard to call. This CDR3 region has 14 residues. Germline CDR1 reads LNHDA; CDR2 reads SQIVND (reference sequence). The V end lost 3 bases, the J end lost 0 bases, and 6 bases lay between the germline ends. CDR3 sequence (DNA): TGTGCCAGTAGTATGTGGGATAGCAATCAGCCCCAGCATTTT. Its protein is CASSMWDSNQPQHF. Using reference TRBV19 and TRBJ1-5 for the parts outside the CDR3, the full variable domain is DGGITQSPKYLFRKEGQNVTLSCEQNLNHDAMYWYRQDPGQGLRLIYYSQIVNDFQKGDIAEGYSVSREKKESFPLTVTSAQKNPTAFYLCASSMWDSNQPQHFGDGTRLSIL.

This chain links TRBV19 with TRBJ2-7; TRBD1 aligns across 7 bases. Unmatched junction bases numbered 5, after V lost 4 bases and J lost 2 bases. The length of the CDR3 is 14 residues. The germline V gene has CDR1 LNHDA and CDR2 SQIVND (reference sequence). The CDR3, as DNA: TGTGCCAGTAGTAGGGGACAGCCGCCCTACGAGCAGTACTTC. Its translation: CASSRGQPPYEQYF.

This rearrangement joins TRBV18 to TRBJ1-1; D is ambiguous. V was shortened by 4 bases and J by 5 bases, with 8 bases between the two germline ends. The CDR3 extends over 12 amino acids. Germline V lookup: CDR1 KGHSH, CDR2 LQKENI. The CDR3 region has the DNA TGTGCCAGCTCACTTCTGGGGACTGAAGCTTTCTTT. Translated: CASSLLGTEAFF.

The V gene is TRBV5-1, the J gene TRBJ2-3; the match to TRBD2 covers 13 bases. The germline V gene has CDR1 SGHRS and CDR2 YFSETQ. The CDR3 contains 17 residues. Unmatched junction bases numbered 5, after V lost 4 bases and J lost 0 bases. The CDR3 is CASSPGLAGSSTDTQYF. The CDR3 nucleotides read TGCGCCAGCAGCCCGGGACTAGCGGGGAGCAGCACAGATACGCAGTATTTT.

The CDR3 sequence is CASSQGLDHTQYF. DNA for the CDR3: TGTGCCAGCAGCCAAGGACTAGACCATACGCAGTATTTT. V gene TRBV4-2 combines with J gene TRBJ2-3, with a weak D call TRBD2 (6 bases). The CDR3 is 13 amino acids. The V end lost 1 base, the J end lost 7 bases, and 9 bases lay between the germline ends. Germline V gene sequence: CDR1 LGHNA, CDR2 YNFKEQ.

The V and J genes are TRBV6-5 and TRBJ1-2, with 10 bases identical to TRBD1. Trimming cost V 6 bases and J 4 bases; bases outside gene matches: 8. The germline V gene encodes CDR1 MNHEY and CDR2 SVGAGI. The CDR3 extends over 15 amino acids. The chain's CDR3 is CASRVPGQGSYGYTF. The CDR3 DNA reads as TGTGCCAGCAGAGTTCCGGGACAGGGGTCCTATGGCTACACCTTC.

The chain couples TRBV5-1 to TRBJ2-3; 9 bases are a match to TRBD2. This CDR3 has 16 amino acids. With 2 bases clipped from V and 4 bases from J, the junction kept 8 bases outside the gene matches. Per germline, CDR1 SGHRS and CDR2 YFSETQ. Here the CDR3 reads CASSFSPSGAADTQYF. DNA of the CDR3: TGCGCCAGCAGCTTCTCCCCTAGCGGGGCGGCAGATACGCAGTATTTT.

Worth noting for this clone: Germline and junction disagree at one end, which may indicate a read error. CDR3 bases: TGTGCCAGAAGCTTGCTCCCCTTC. It encodes CARSLLPF. The chain carries TRBV5-3 and TRBJ2-4, with D hard to call. TRBV5-3 is classed as an ORF, of uncertain function. The CDR3 spans 8 residues.

The chain couples TRBV19 to TRBJ2-2; D unclear. This CDR3 is built from 15 residues. Germline V gene data show CDR1 as LNHDA and CDR2 as SQIVND (reference sequence). V was shortened by 7 bases and J by 0 bases, with 12 bases between the two germline ends. CDR3 sequence reads: CASKQVLTNTGELFF. The CDR3 DNA reads TGTGCCAGTAAGCAGGTACTAACGAACACCGGGGAGCTGTTTTTT.

This clone was seen a single time. The J gene is TRBJ2-3, the V gene TRBV6-5, with 8 positions matching TRBD2. This CDR3 comprises 15 residues. Germline CDR1 is MNHEY and CDR2 is SVGAGI. V was pared by 3 bases and J by 2 bases, with 4 bases of the junction left unmatched. CDR3 in DNA: TGTGCCAGCAGTTATAAGCGGGGGCCCACAGATACGCAGTATTTT. Protein product: CASSYKRGPTDTQYF.

CDR3 bases: TGTGCCAGCAGTCTGGGGGTGCCCCAGCATTTT. It yields the protein CASSLGVPQHF. The J gene is TRBJ1-5, the V gene TRBV12-3 or TRBV12-4; perhaps TRBD1 as D (5 bases). The germline V and J ends were trimmed by 5 bases and 9 bases, with 8 bases remaining between them. CDR3 size: 11 residues.

CDR3 in amino acids: CATSDATGQLEAFF. The CDR3 nucleotides read TGTGCCACCAGTGACGCCACCGGACAGCTTGAAGCTTTCTTT. V and J are TRBV24-1 and TRBJ1-1, with a possible D match to TRBD1 (6 bases). The length of the CDR3 is 14 residues. Germline V gives CDR1 KGHDR, CDR2 SFDVKD. V was shortened by 4 bases and J by 7 bases, with 15 bases between the two germline ends.

V is TRBV6-6 and J is TRBJ1-2; no clear D gene. V lost 0 bases to trimming and J lost 8 bases, with 7 bases between them. This CDR3 region has 12 residues. The V gene's germline CDR1 is MNHNY and CDR2 SVGAGI (reference sequence). CDR3 loop: CASSYSAGGYTF. The CDR3 coding sequence is TGTGCCAGCAGTTACTCGGCGGGCGGCTACACCTTC.

V usage is TRBV6-2 or TRBV6-3 and J usage is TRBJ2-3; D perhaps matches TRBD2 (6 bases). Germline lookup yields CDR1 MNHEY and CDR2 SVGEGT. The CDR3 length is 15 residues. With 4 bases removed from V and 1 base from J, the gap between germline ends came to 12 bases. The DNA for the CDR3 is TGTGCCAGCAGTTCGTGGGGGGAAGGCACAGATACGCAGTATTTT. This sequence encodes CASSSWGEGTDTQYF.

V and J are TRBV18 and TRBJ1-5; D is unresolved. Trimming removed 3 bases at V and 0 bases at J, with 15 bases between. The CDR3 runs to 17 residues. Per germline, CDR1 KGHSH and CDR2 LQKENI. The CDR3 here is CASSPWVGSDSNQPQHF. The CDR3 region has the DNA TGTGCCAGCTCACCCTGGGTGGGATCTGATAGCAATCAGCCCCAGCATTTT. Full variable domain (outside the CDR3, taken from reference TRBV18 and TRBJ1-5): NAGVMQNPRHLVRRRGQEARLRCSPMKGHSHVYWYRQLPEEGLKFMVYLQKENIIDESGMPKERFSAEFPKEGPSILRIQQVVRGDSAAYFCASSPWVGSDSNQPQHFGDGTRLSIL.